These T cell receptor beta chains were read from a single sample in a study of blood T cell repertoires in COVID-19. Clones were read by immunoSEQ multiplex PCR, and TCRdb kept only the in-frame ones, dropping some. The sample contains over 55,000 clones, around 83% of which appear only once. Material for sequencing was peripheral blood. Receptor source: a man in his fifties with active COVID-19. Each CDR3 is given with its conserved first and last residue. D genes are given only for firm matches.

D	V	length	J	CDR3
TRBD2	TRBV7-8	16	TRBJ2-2	CASSLRREGNTGELFF
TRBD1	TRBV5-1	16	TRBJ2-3	CASSGGQVGGTDTQYF
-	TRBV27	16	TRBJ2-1	CASRGSRGRGDNEQFF
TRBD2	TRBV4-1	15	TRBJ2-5	CASSPNRGGGETQYF
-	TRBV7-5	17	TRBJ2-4	CARSLELGTSAKNIQYF
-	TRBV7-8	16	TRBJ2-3	CASSPSWGGGGDTQYF
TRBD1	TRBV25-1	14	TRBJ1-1	CASSNQQGSPEAFF
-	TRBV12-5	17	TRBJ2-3	CASGLVIWSRRTDTQYF
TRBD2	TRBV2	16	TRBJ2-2	CASNRLAGGNTGELFF
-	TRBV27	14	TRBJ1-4	CASSGQSLNEKLFF
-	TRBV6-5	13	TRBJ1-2	CASSYTGDYGYTF
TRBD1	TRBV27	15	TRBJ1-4	CASSPQGALNEKLFF